The 17 T cell receptor beta chains in this list originate from one sample, sequenced in a study of beta chain features in type 1 diabetes. Sequenced material consisted of expressed TCRB transcripts (all of the isolated RNA was reverse transcribed). The repertoire was sequenced with immunoSEQ multiplex PCR; TCRdb's copy has only in-frame clones and lacks some. The repertoire has 250,000 or so clones, roughly 30% of them found once; the top ten carry 4%. The sequenced material came from central memory CD4+ T cells from blood. All receptors come from a man aged 25 to 40 in good health.

This chain connects TRBV7-2 to TRBJ2-6; no clear D gene. The germline gives CDR1 SGHTA, CDR2 FQGNSA. The V end lost 5 bases, the J end lost 0 bases, and 5 bases lay between the germline ends. The CDR3 runs 14 residues. The CDR3 sequence: CASSTYSGANVLTF. CDR3 nucleotides: TGTGCCAGCAGCACATACTCTGGGGCCAACGTCCTGACTTTC. Using reference TRBV7-2 and TRBJ2-6 for the parts outside the CDR3, the full variable domain is GAGVSQSPSNKVTEKGKDVELRCDPISGHTALYWYRQSLGQGLEFLIYFQGNSAPDKSGLPSDRFSAERTGGSVSTLTIQRTQQEDSAVYLCASSTYSGANVLTFGAGSRLTVL.

In the case of this clone: Other DNA sequences in the same sample also yield this CDR3. This chain joins TRBV7-2 and TRBJ2-3; perhaps TRBD2 as D (6 bases). This CDR3 spans 14 amino acids. In germline, CDR1 is SGHTA, CDR2 FQGNSA. Trimming left V 2 bases short and J 5 bases short, with 11 bases between. The CDR3 DNA is TGTGCCAGCAGCTTACGGAGGGCTGGAGATACGCAGTATTTT. Its protein is CASSLRRAGDTQYF.

J is TRBJ2-7 and V is TRBV2; either TRBD1 or TRBD2 may fit D (6 bases each). CDR3 length equals 12 residues. V was trimmed by 11 bases and J by 3 bases, leaving 14 bases between them. Germline CDR1 and CDR2: SNHLY and FYNNEI. The CDR3 bases are TGTGCCGGTTCGCGGGACAACTACGAGCAGTACTTC. Amino acid sequence: CAGSRDNYEQYF.

This clone was seen more than once but under ten times. The chain uses TRBV5-1 and TRBJ1-6, with 8 bases aligning to TRBD1. The CDR3 spans 16 residues. The V segment lost 3 bases and the J segment 7 bases; nucleotides outside the gene matches: 9. Per germline, CDR1 SGHRS and CDR2 YFSETQ. For the CDR3, the DNA is TGCGCCAGCAGCTGGGACAGGCAGACGACAAATTCACCCCTCCACTTT. Translated: CASSWDRQTTNSPLHF.

This clone was observed once. Written as DNA, the CDR3 is TGTGCCAGCAGTGATCAAGGACTTGCAAACAATGAGCAGTTCTTC. As protein: CASSDQGLANNEQFF. The J gene is TRBJ2-1, the V gene TRBV2; TRBD2 might be the D (5 bases). The CDR3 loop spans 15 amino acids. V was shortened by 3 bases and J by 5 bases, with 14 bases between the two germline ends. The V gene's germline CDR1 is SNHLY and CDR2 FYNNEI.

The chain recombines TRBV9 with TRBJ1-2; D remains unclear. The CDR3 totals 13 residues. The ends were cut back, 4 bases at V and 8 bases at J, with 15 bases in the middle. Germline-derived CDR1 and CDR2 are SGDLS and YYNGEE. The DNA of the CDR3 is TGTGCCAGCAGCCCAGGCCCCGGGAGGGGCTACACCTTC. Translating it yields CASSPGPGRGYTF.

The chain links TRBV2 to TRBJ1-2; D gene uncertain. This CDR3 contains 12 residues. Germline V gene lookup returns CDR1 SNHLY and CDR2 FYNNEI. V lost 5 bases to trimming and J lost 6 bases, with 10 bases between them. This CDR3 is CASSLFGNGYTF. CDR3 in DNA: TGTGCCAGCAGTCTATTTGGAAATGGCTACACCTTC.

This clone was picked up a small number of times. The chain couples TRBV4-3 to TRBJ2-7, with 7 bases lining up with TRBD2. Trimming took 1 base from V and 3 from J; bases not matched to a gene: 6. In germline, CDR1 is LGHNA, CDR2 YSLEER. The CDR3 sequence is 15 residues long. CDR3 region: CASSQVASGLYEQYF. The CDR3 DNA is TGCGCCAGCAGCCAAGTGGCTAGCGGTCTCTACGAGCAGTACTTC.

The chain has TRBV5-6 and TRBJ2-5; 8 nucleotides agree with TRBD1. CDR3 length: 16 amino acids. CDR1 is SGHDT and CDR2 is YYEEEE in the germline V gene. V was clipped by 6 bases and J by 0 bases; unmatched bases: 10. The CDR3 nucleotides read TGTGCCAGCACCCAAGCAGGGGGCGCTTACCAAGAGACCCAGTACTTC. Residues: CASTQAGGAYQETQYF.

The J gene is TRBJ2-7, the V gene TRBV7-7; D is undetermined. Between the trimmed V and J ends, which lost 3 bases and 3 bases, there was a span of 6 bases. From germline, CDR1 is SSHAT and CDR2 FNYEAQ (reference sequence). The CDR3 is 12 amino acids. CDR3 region: CASSFNSYEQYF. In DNA form, the CDR3 reads TGTGCCAGCAGCTTCAACAGCTACGAGCAGTACTTC.

This sequence joins TRBV15 and TRBJ2-7; 10 bases are shared with TRBD1. CDR3 length: 13 residues. J lost 2 bases, V lost 8 bases, and 3 bases had no gene match. From germline, CDR1 is LNHNV and CDR2 YYDKDF (reference sequence). CDR3 sequence (DNA): TGTGCCACCCGGGGACAGGGGACCTACGAGCAGTACTTC. This encodes CATRGQGTYEQYF.

This clone has more than one count but fewer than ten. The chain couples TRBV11-2 to TRBJ2-7; perhaps D is TRBD1 or TRBD2 (5 bases each). The CDR3 runs 15 residues. The ends were cut back, 5 bases at V and 1 base at J, with 15 bases in the middle. Germline V gene sequence: CDR1 SGHAT, CDR2 FQNNGV. The CDR3 loop is CASSLSDEGSYEQYF. The CDR3 DNA reads as TGTGCCAGCAGCCTCTCGGACGAGGGGTCCTACGAGCAGTACTTC.

This sequence joins TRBV6-5 and TRBJ2-5; 10 nucleotides agree with TRBD2. From germline, CDR1 is MNHEY and CDR2 SVGAGI. V lost 2 bases and J lost 2; bases outside the gene matches: 5. The CDR3 spans 16 residues. CDR3 coding DNA: TGTGCCAGCAGTTACGTGCCTAGCGGGGGACAAGAGACCCAGTACTTC. Protein sequence: CASSYVPSGGQETQYF.

The chain couples TRBV30 to TRBJ1-2; 10 nucleotides match TRBD1. CDR1 is GTSNPN and CDR2 is SVGIG in the germline V gene (reference sequence). Trimming took 1 base from V and 7 from J; bases not matched to a gene: 6. The CDR3 contains 14 residues. DNA of the CDR3: TGTGCCTGGAGTGGCGACAGGGGGCTCGGTGGCTACACCTTC. Its protein is CAWSGDRGLGGYTF.

This clone was recorded a few times. The V and J genes are TRBV5-1 and TRBJ2-1, with no clear D. V was pared by 4 bases and J by 9 bases, with 11 bases between. In germline, CDR1 is SGHRS, CDR2 YFSETQ. The CDR3 loop spans 12 amino acids. CDR3 coding DNA: TGCGCCAGCAGCAATCTCCCCGGTGAGCAGTTCTTC. Protein sequence: CASSNLPGEQFF. The full variable domain, completed using reference TRBV5-1 and TRBJ2-1, is KAGVTQTPRYLIKTRGQQVTLSCSPISGHRSVSWYQQTPGQGLQFLFEYFSETQRNKGNFPGRFSGRQFSNSRSEMNVSTLELGDSALYLCASSNLPGEQFFGPGTRLTVL.

This clone has a handful of counts. The CDR3 protein is CASSGLADHNEQFF. The CDR3 coding sequence is TGTGCCAGCAGTGGACTAGCAGACCACAATGAGCAGTTCTTC. The J gene is TRBJ2-1, the V gene TRBV2, with 7 positions matching TRBD2. The CDR3 contains 14 residues. J lost 5 bases, V lost 4 bases, and 5 bases had no gene match. Germline-derived CDR1 and CDR2 are SNHLY and FYNNEI.

The chain has TRBV29-1 and TRBJ1-1; TRBD1 is a possible D gene (6 bases). The germline V and J ends were trimmed by 0 bases and 3 bases, with 20 bases remaining between them. Per the germline V gene, CDR1 is SQVTM and CDR2 is ANQGSEA. This CDR3 region has 17 residues. Written as DNA, the CDR3 is TGCAGCGTTGAAGACTTCATAGAACAGGGATCGGACACTGAAGCTTTCTTT. Translation gives CSVEDFIEQGSDTEAFF.